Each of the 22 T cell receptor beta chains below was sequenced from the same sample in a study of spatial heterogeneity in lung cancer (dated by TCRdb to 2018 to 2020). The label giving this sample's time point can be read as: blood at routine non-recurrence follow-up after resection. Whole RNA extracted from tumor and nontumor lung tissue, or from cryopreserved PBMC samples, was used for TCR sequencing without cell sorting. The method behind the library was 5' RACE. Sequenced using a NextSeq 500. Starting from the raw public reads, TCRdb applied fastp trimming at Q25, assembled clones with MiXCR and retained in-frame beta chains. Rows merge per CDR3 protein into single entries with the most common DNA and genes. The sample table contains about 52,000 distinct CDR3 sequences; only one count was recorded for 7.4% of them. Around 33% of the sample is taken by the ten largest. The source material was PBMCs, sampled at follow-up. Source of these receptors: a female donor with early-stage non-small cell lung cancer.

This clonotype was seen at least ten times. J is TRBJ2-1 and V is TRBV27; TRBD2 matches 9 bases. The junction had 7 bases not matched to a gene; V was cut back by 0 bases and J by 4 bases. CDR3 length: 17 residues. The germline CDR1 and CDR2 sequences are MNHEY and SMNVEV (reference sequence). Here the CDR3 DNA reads TGTGCCAGCAGTTTATCGCTGAGCGGGGGGTATTACAATGAGCAGTTCTTC. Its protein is CASSLSLSGGYYNEQFF.

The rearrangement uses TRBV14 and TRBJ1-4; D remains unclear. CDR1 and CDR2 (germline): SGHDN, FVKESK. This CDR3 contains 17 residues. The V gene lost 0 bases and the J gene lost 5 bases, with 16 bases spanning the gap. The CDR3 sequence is CASSQDRVGEGNEKLFF. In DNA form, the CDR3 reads TGTGCCAGCAGCCAAGATCGTGTTGGGGAAGGGAATGAAAAACTGTTTTTT.

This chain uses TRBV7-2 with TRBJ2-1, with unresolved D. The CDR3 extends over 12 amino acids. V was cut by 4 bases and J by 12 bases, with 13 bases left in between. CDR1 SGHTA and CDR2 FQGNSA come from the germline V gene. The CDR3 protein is CASSSLGYGQFF. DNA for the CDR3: TGTGCCAGCAGCTCCCTTGGGTATGGGCAGTTCTTC. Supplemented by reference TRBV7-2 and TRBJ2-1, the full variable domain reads GAGVSQSPSNKVTEKGKDVELRCDPISGHTALYWYRQSLGQGLEFLIYFQGNSAPDKSGLPSDRFSAERTGGSVSTLTIQRTQQEDSAVYLCASSSLGYGQFFGPGTRLTVL.

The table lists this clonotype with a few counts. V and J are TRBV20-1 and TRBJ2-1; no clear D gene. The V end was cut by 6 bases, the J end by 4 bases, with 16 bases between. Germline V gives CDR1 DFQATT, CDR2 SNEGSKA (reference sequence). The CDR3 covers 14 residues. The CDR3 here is CSANDARIYNEQFF. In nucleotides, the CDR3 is TGCAGTGCCAACGATGCCCGAATTTACAATGAGCAGTTCTTC.

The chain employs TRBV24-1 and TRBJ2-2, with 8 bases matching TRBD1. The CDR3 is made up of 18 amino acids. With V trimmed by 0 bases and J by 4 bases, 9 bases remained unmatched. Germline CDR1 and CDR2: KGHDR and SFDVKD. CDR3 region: CATSDLSRGLTSTGELFF. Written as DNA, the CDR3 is TGTGCCACCAGTGATTTGTCCAGGGGGCTCACCTCCACCGGGGAGCTGTTTTTT.

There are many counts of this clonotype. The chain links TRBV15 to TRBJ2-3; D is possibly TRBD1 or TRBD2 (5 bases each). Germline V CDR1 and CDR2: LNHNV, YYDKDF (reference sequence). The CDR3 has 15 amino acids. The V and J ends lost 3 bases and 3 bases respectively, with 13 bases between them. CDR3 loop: CATSSQGRGTDTQYF. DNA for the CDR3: TGTGCCACCAGCAGCCAGGGAAGAGGGACAGATACGCAGTATTTT.

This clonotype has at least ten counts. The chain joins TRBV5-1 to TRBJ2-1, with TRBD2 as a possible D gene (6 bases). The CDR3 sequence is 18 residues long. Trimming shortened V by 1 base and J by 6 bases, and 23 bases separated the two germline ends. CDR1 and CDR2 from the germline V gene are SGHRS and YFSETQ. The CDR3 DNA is TGCGCCAGCAGCTTGTTTAGTCTGAGGACTAAGAGCCCCAATGAGCAGTTCTTC. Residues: CASSLFSLRTKSPNEQFF.

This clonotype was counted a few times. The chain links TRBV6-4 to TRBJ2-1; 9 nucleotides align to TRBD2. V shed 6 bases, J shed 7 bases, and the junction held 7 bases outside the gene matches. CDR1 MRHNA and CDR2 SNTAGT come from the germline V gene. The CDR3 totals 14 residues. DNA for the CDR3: TGTGCCAGCAGCCTTGGCGGGGGGGCAAATGAGCAGTTCTTC. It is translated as CASSLGGGANEQFF.

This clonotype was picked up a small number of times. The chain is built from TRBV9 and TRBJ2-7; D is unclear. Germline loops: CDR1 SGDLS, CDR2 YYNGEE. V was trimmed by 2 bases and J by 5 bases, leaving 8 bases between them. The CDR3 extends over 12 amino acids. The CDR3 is CASSVDGNEQYF. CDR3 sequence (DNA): TGTGCCAGCAGCGTGGATGGGAACGAGCAGTACTTC. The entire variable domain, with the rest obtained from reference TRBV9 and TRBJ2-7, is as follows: DSGVTQTPKHLITATGQRVTLRCSPRSGDLSVYWYQQSLDQGLQFLIQYYNGEERAKGNILERFSAQQFPDLHSELNLSSLELGDSALYFCASSVDGNEQYFGPGTRLTVT.

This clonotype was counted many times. The CDR3 region has the DNA TGTGCCACCAGCAGGGCTAGGACAGGTCTCACTGAAGCTTTCTTT. Amino acids: CATSRARTGLTEAFF. The chain links TRBV15 to TRBJ1-1, with 7 bases lining up with TRBD1. This CDR3 is 15 amino acids long. Trimming took 3 bases from V and 4 from J; bases not matched to a gene: 8. Germline loops: CDR1 LNHNV, CDR2 YYDKDF (reference sequence). The variable domain in full, completed from reference TRBV15 and TRBJ1-1, reads DAMVIQNPRYQVTQFGKPVTLSCSQTLNHNVMYWYQQKSSQAPKLLFHYYDKDFNNEADTPDNFQSRRPNTSFCFLDIRSPGLGDTAMYLCATSRARTGLTEAFFGQGTRLTVV.

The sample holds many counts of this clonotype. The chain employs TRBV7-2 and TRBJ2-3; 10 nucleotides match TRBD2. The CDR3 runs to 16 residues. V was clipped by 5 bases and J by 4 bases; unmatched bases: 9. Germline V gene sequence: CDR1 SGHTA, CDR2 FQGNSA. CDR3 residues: CASSPRTSGPADTQYF. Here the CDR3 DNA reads TGTGCCAGCAGCCCCCGGACTAGCGGACCCGCAGATACGCAGTATTTT.

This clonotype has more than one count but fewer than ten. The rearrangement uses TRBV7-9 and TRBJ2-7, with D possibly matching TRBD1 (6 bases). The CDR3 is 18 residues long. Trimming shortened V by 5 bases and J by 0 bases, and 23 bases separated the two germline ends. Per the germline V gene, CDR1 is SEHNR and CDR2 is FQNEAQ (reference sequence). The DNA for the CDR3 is TGTGCCAGCAGCGGAATCCGACGGCGACAGGCTATCTCCTACGAGCAGTACTTC. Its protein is CASSGIRRRQAISYEQYF.

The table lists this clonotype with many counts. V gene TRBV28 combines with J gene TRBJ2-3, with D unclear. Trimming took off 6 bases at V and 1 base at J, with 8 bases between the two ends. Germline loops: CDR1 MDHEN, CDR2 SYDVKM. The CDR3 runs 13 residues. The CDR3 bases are TGTGCCAGCAGCCTTAGGGGCACAGATACGCAGTATTTT. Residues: CASSLRGTDTQYF. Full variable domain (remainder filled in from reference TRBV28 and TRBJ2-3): DVKVTQSSRYLVKRTGEKVFLECVQDMDHENMFWYRQDPGLGLRLIYFSYDVKMKEKGDIPEGYSVSREKKERFSLILESASTNQTSMYLCASSLRGTDTQYFGPGTRLTVL.

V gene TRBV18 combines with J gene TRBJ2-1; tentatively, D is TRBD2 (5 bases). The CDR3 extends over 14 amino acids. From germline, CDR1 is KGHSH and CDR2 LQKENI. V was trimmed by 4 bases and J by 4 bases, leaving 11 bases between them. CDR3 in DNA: TGTGCCAGCTCACAATCGAGGGATTACAATGAGCAGTTCTTC. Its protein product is CASSQSRDYNEQFF. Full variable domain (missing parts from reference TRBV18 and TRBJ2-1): NAGVMQNPRHLVRRRGQEARLRCSPMKGHSHVYWYRQLPEEGLKFMVYLQKENIIDESGMPKERFSAEFPKEGPSILRIQQVVRGDSAAYFCASSQSRDYNEQFFGPGTRLTVL.

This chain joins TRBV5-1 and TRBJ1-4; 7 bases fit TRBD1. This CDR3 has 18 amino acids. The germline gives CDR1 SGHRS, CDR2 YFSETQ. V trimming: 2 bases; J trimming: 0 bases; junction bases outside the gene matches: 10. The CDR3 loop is CASSFGGTVGSTNEKLFF. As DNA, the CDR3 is TGCGCCAGCAGCTTCGGAGGGACAGTGGGATCAACTAATGAAAAACTGTTTTTT.

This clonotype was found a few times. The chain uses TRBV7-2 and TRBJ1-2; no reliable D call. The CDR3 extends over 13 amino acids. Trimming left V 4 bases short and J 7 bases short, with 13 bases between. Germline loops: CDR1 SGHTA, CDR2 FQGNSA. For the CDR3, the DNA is TGTGCCAGCAGCTCGGGATTGGGCTTTGGCTACACCTTC. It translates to CASSSGLGFGYTF.

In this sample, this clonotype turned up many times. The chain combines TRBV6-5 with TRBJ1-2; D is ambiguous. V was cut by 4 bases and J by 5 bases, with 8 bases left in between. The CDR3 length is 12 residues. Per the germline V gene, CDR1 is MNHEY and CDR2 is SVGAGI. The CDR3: CASSFAGYGYTF. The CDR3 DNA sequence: TGTGCCAGCAGTTTCGCAGGATATGGCTACACCTTC.

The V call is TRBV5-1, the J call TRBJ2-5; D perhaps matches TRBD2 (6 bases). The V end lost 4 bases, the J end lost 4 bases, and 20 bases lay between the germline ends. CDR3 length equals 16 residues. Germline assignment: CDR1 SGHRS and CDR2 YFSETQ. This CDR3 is CASSRGLEEGRETQYF. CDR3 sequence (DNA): TGCGCCAGCAGCCGGGGGTTAGAGGAGGGTCGAGAGACCCAGTACTTC. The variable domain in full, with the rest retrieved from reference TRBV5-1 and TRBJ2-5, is KAGVTQTPRYLIKTRGQQVTLSCSPISGHRSVSWYQQTPGQGLQFLFEYFSETQRNKGNFPGRFSGRQFSNSRSEMNVSTLELGDSALYLCASSRGLEEGRETQYFGPGTRLLVL.

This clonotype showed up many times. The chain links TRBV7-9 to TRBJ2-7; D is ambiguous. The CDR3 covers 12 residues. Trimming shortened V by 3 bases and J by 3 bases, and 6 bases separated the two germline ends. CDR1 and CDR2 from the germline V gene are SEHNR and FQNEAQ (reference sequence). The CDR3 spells CASSFVSYEQYF. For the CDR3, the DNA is TGTGCCAGCAGCTTTGTCAGCTACGAGCAGTACTTC.

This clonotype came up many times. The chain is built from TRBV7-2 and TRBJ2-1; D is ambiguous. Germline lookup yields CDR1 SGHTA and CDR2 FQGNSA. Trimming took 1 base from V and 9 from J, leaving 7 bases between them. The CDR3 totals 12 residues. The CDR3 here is CASSLDAGEQFF. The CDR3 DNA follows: TGTGCCAGCAGCTTAGATGCCGGTGAGCAGTTCTTC.

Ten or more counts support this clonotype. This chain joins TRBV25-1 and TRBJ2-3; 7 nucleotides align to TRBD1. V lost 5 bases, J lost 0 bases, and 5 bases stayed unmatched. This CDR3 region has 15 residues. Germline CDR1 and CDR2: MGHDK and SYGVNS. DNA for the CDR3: TGTGCCAGCAGTTCCGGGACAGCCAGCACAGATACGCAGTATTTT. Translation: CASSSGTASTDTQYF.

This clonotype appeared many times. DNA of the CDR3: TGCACTTTCTTGGCTACCACAGATACGCAGTATTTT. Translation gives CTFLATTDTQYF. The chain uses TRBV20-1 and TRBJ2-3; D gene ambiguous. This CDR3 has 12 residues. Germline lookup yields CDR1 DFQATT and CDR2 SNEGSKA (reference sequence).